This T cell receptor (beta chain) originates from a study of identical twins. General study findings and limits: Its conclusions, products of cross-sectional statistical analysis, did not come from following the same donors.

Germline V gene data show CDR1 as KGHDR and CDR2 as SFDVKD. The CDR3 covers 20 residues. The trim removed 5 bases at V and 4 bases at J, leaving 19 bases unmatched. This clonotype occurred a few times. Its antigen is not known. TCRdb fed the 5' RACE reads into MiXCR, producing one record per CDR3 protein. The sample has hundreds of thousands of distinct CDR3 sequences; approximately 13% are singletons. The same sample was also studied in work on yellow fever vaccine responses in identical twins.

What was sequenced was CD8+ T cells sorted from blood. This sequence joins TRBV24-1 and TRBJ2-1; 10 bases line up with TRBD2. The sequence was obtained from a woman under 30 in good health. The CDR3 is CATSGPRTSGGGYFYNEQFF. CDR3 coding DNA: TGTGCCACCAGTGGCCCGAGGACTAGCGGAGGAGGGTACTTTTACAATGAGCAGTTCTTC.